The T cell receptor (beta chain) under discussion was sequenced for a study of blood T cell repertoires in COVID-19. As for the study in general: PBMCs, B-cell-depleted T cells, or T cells provided the cDNA or gDNA that made up the material.

Recruited during active infection, patients (from Seattle) were subsequently followed longitudinally. Trimming pared 2 bases from V and 7 bases from J, leaving 14 bases between. Germline assignment: CDR1 SGHVS and CDR2 FQNEAQ. CDR3 length equals 15 residues. Under the authors' procedure: Nucleated cell counts were estimated from reference gene primer amplification. Data came from immunoSEQ multiplex PCR; TCRdb stores just in-frame clones and leaves some out. For V, J and clone size, that table is used; D and trimming come from the DNA. Seen here are some 290,000 clones, roughly 90% observed once, and the top ten hold around 0.96%.

This rearrangement joins TRBV7-8 to TRBJ1-4; perhaps TRBD1 as D (6 bases). Sequenced material: peripheral blood. This clonotype was obtained from a woman in her thirties or forties with COVID-19, enrolled during active disease. CDR3 protein: CASSLSRQGLEKLFF. The CDR3 DNA follows: TGTGCCAGCAGCTTAAGTAGGCAGGGGCTTGAAAAACTGTTTTTT.